Sequencing of this T cell receptor (beta chain) was carried out in a study of spatial heterogeneity in lung cancer. TCRdb ran MiXCR on the 5' RACE reads and lists one entry per CDR3 protein. The sample carries about 10,000 distinct CDR3 sequences, 20% to 25% recorded once. V lost 7 bases, J lost 3 bases, and 7 bases lay in between. CDR3 length: 11 amino acids. From germline, CDR1 is MNHNY and CDR2 SVGAGI (reference sequence). Time point noted: blood at routine non-recurrence follow-up after resection. Without sorting, whole RNA was sequenced from tumor, nontumor lung or frozen PBMC. This sample comprised PBMCs, obtained at follow-up. The J gene is TRBJ2-7, the V gene TRBV6-6; D call uncertain. The sequence was obtained from a male donor with early-stage non-small cell lung cancer. The CDR3 nucleotides read TGTGCCAGCACCGCCCACTACGAGCAGTACTTC. This gives the protein CASTAHYEQYF.